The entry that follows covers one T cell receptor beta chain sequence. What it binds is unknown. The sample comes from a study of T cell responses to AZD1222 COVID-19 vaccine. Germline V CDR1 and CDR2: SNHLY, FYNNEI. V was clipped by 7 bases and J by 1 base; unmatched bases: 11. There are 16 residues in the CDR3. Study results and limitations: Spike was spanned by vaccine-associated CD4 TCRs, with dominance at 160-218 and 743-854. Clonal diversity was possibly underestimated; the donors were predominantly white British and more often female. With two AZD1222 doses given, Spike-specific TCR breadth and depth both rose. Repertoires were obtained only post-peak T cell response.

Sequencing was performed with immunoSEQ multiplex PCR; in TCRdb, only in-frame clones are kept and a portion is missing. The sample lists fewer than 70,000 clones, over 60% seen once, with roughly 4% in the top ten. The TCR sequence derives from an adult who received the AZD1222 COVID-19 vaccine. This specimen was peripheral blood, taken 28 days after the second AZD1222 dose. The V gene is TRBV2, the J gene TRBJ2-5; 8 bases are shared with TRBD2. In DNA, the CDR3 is TGTGCCAGCATAACCGGGGGGGGTTCACTCCAAGAGACCCAGTACTTC. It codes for CASITGGGSLQETQYF.